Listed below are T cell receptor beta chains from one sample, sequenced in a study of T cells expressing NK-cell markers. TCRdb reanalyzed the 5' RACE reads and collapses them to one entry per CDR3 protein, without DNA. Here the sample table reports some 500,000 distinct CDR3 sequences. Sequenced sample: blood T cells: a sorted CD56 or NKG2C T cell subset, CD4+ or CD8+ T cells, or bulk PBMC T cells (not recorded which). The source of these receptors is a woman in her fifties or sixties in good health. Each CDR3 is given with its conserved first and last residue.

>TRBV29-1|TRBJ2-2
CSVDSRAGELFF
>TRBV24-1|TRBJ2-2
CATSDFSADYTGELFF
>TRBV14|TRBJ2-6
CASSQDRTGANVLTF
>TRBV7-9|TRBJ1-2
CASSSGEVTYGYTF
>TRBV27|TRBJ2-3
CASSPFLRTGRTDTQYF
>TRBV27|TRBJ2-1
CASSSPGLAGGHYNEQFF
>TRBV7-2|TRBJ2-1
CASSLVFSGSAQFF
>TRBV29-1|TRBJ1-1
CSLGHQGGNTEAFF
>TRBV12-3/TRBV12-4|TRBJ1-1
CASSLVSIGSEAFF
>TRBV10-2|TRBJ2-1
CASCALNEQFF
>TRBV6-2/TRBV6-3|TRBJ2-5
CASREGVVTQYF
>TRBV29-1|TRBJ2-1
CSVREGAGEQFF
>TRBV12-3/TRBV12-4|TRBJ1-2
CASTRWSYGYTF
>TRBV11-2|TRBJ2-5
CASSLDQNWGETQYF
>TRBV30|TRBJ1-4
CAWGSGGKLFF
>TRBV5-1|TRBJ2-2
CASSGGRPAGHTGELFF
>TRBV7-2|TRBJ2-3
CASSLPGTSLGTQYF
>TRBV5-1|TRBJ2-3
CASSWTSGIGTDTQYF
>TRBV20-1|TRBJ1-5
CSASAGGSGNQPQHF
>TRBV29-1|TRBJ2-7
CSVAASAYEQYF
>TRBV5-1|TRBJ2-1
CASSLQYGTNEQFF
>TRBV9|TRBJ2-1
CASSVISGSAQFF
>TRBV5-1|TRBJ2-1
CASSLQRGGRDEQFF
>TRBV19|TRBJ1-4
CASSRQGTNEKLFF
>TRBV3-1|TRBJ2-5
CASSQDLAGLLETQYF
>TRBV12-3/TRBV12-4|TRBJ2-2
CASSLALLAGGGYTGELFF
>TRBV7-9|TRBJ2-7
CASSAGTSYEQYF
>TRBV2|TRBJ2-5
CASSMGQKETQYF
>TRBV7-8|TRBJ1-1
CASSLVGGADTEAFF
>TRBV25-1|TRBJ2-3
CASRGLAGGRPTDTQYF
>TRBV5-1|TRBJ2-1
CASSLSLAGERYNEQFF
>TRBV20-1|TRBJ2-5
CSAFPGTSGQETQYF
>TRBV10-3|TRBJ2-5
CAISAAPGLAGEETQYF
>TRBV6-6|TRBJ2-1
CASSYWRGHNEQFF
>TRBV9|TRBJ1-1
CASSVGRATEAFF
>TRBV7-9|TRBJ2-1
CASSLVGTRRPNEQFF
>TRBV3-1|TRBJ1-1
CASSQENQRPEAFF
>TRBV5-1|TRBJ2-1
CASRSTSGISYNEQFF
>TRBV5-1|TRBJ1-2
CASSRAGTGNEGYTF
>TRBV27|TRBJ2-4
CASRATGLIAKNIQYF
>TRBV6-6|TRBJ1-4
CASSYSVVEKLFF
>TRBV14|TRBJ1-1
CASSHPIVDRVNTEAFF
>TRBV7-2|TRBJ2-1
CASSLLADNEQFF
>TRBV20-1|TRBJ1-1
CSARDPRTATEAFF
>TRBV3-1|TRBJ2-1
CASSQDSRTYYNEQFF
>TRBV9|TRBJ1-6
CASSVGGINSPLHF
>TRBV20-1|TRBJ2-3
CSASLAGGHTDTQYF
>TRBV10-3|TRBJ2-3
CAIRRGPLSTDTQYF
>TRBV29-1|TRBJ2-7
CSGRTISYEQYF
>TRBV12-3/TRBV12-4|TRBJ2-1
CASSLVSGGAYNEQFF
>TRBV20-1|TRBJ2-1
CSARAQTGPNEQFF